This TCR beta chain was recovered during a study of long-term antiretroviral therapy in people with HIV. The CDR3 is 16 residues long. Trimming shortened V by 5 bases and J by 0 bases, and 15 bases separated the two germline ends. Germline V CDR1 and CDR2: LNHDA, SQIVND (reference sequence). This clone was seen once. The authors ran the immunoSEQ assay, v3.0, at survey level. Generated by immunoSEQ multiplex PCR, the TCRdb table keeps only in-frame clones and is missing some. The sample lists some 28,000 clones, 75% to 85% occurring once. The specimen was unsorted PBMCs, collected 0.3 years after starting antiretroviral therapy. This chain connects TRBV19 to TRBJ2-3; D might be TRBD2 (5 bases). The source is a man aged 35-49 years with HIV. CDR3 nucleotide sequence: TGTGCCAGTAGTCCCGGACTGCACCTAAGCACAGATACGCAGTATTTT. It yields the protein CASSPGLHLSTDTQYF.